One sample yielded the 20 T cell receptor beta chains listed below, sequenced in a study of blood T cell repertoires in COVID-19. Here immunoSEQ multiplex PCR was the method, and the copy in TCRdb shows in-frame clones only, minus some. The table has around 230,000 clones, around 80% seen once. Sequencing was done on a sample of PBMCs or T cells enriched from blood (not recorded which). Every receptor here comes from a man aged 40-50 years who had recovered from COVID-19.

The chain couples TRBV27 to TRBJ1-1, with D possibly being TRBD1 (6 bases). This CDR3 comprises 12 residues. CDR1 is MNHEY, CDR2 SMNVEV, per germline (reference sequence). V lost 4 bases, J lost 7 bases, and 10 bases lay in between. CDR3 loop: CASSYRDGEAFF. CDR3 DNA sequence: TGTGCCAGCAGTTACAGGGACGGTGAAGCTTTCTTT.

V gene TRBV30 combines with J gene TRBJ1-3, with D unresolved. Trimming removed 5 bases at V and 0 bases at J, with 5 bases between. This CDR3 comprises 12 residues. From germline, CDR1 is GTSNPN and CDR2 SVGIG (reference sequence). The CDR3, as DNA: TGTGCCTGGTCCAGCTCTGGAAACACCATATATTTT. The encoded protein is CAWSSSGNTIYF.

This clone was seen at least ten times. The V gene is TRBV9, the J gene TRBJ2-7, with D perhaps matching TRBD2 (5 bases). V lost 3 bases and J 4 bases, leaving 17 bases between the germline ends. The CDR3 spans 15 residues. The germline V gene encodes CDR1 SGDLS and CDR2 YYNGEE. The CDR3 region is CASSGPADGRYEQYF. The CDR3 DNA reads as TGTGCCAGCAGCGGGCCGGCCGATGGGAGATACGAGCAGTACTTC.

The V and J genes are TRBV19 and TRBJ1-6, with 10 bases matching TRBD1. Germline trimming cut 7 bases from V and 8 bases from J; bases unmatched to any gene: 8. The germline CDR1 and CDR2 sequences are LNHDA and SQIVND (reference sequence). CDR3 length equals 15 residues. Written as DNA, the CDR3 is TGTGCCAGTACTCATTTCGGGACAGGGGATTCACCCCTCCACTTT. This encodes CASTHFGTGDSPLHF.

The chain joins TRBV5-4 to TRBJ1-4; D is undetermined. The CDR3 is made up of 13 amino acids. Germline V gene data show CDR1 as SGHNT and CDR2 as YYREEE (reference sequence). The V gene lost 4 bases and the J gene lost 7 bases, with 11 bases spanning the gap. The CDR3 loop reads CASSLVPGEKLFF. The DNA of the CDR3 is TGTGCCAGCAGCCTCGTTCCGGGTGAAAAACTGTTTTTT.

The rearrangement uses TRBV30 and TRBJ1-4, with D hard to call. The germline V and J ends were trimmed by 1 base and 5 bases, with 8 bases remaining between them. Germline lookup yields CDR1 GTSNPN and CDR2 SVGIG (reference sequence). The CDR3 has 13 amino acids. The CDR3 is CAWSGATNEKLFF. CDR3 bases: TGTGCCTGGAGTGGGGCGACGAATGAAAAACTGTTTTTT.

The CDR3 is CAWSQGAPEKLFF. The CDR3 nucleotides read TGTGCCTGGAGCCAGGGGGCGCCGGAAAAACTGTTTTTT. The rearrangement joins TRBV30 to TRBJ1-4, with TRBD1 matching over 8 bases. The V and J ends lost 3 bases and 8 bases, in that order; junction bases with no gene match: 5. Germline V gives CDR1 GTSNPN, CDR2 SVGIG (reference sequence). This CDR3 region has 13 residues.

This rearrangement joins TRBV28 to TRBJ1-5, with 7 bases aligning to TRBD1. The CDR3 has 17 amino acids. Per germline, CDR1 MDHEN and CDR2 SYDVKM. The junction had 12 bases not matched to a gene; V was cut back by 3 bases and J by 4 bases. In DNA, the CDR3 is TGTGCCAGCAGTTTCCTTTTAATGGCAGGGGGGAATCAGCCCCAGCATTTT. It yields the protein CASSFLLMAGGNQPQHF.

CDR3: CASSQDQGARGEKLFF. In nucleotides, the CDR3 is TGCGCCAGCAGCCAAGATCAGGGGGCCCGTGGTGAAAAACTGTTTTTT. The chain is built from TRBV4-1 and TRBJ1-4; TRBD1 matches at 8 bases. Per the germline V gene, CDR1 is MGHRA and CDR2 is YSYEKL. With 0 bases clipped from V and 7 bases from J, the junction kept 7 bases outside the gene matches. The CDR3 sequence is 16 residues long.

The rearrangement joins TRBV5-8 to TRBJ2-1; TRBD2 might be the D (6 bases). The CDR3 consists of 13 residues. The V gene lost 5 bases and the J gene lost 10 bases, with 16 bases spanning the gap. Looked up from germline, CDR1 is SGHTS and CDR2 is YDEGEE. The CDR3 DNA sequence: TGTGCCAGCAGTTGGGGGGTTCTCGGGGAGCAGTTCTTC. This sequence encodes CASSWGVLGEQFF.

This clone was found many times. The V gene is TRBV7-2, the J gene TRBJ1-5; TRBD1 is a possible D gene (6 bases). V was shortened by 1 base and J by 2 bases, with 12 bases between the two germline ends. The CDR3 spans 16 residues. Germline CDR1 SGHTA, CDR2 FQGNSA. CDR3 loop: CASSLGQARGNQPQHF. CDR3 DNA: TGTGCCAGCAGCTTAGGACAGGCGCGTGGCAATCAGCCCCAGCATTTT.

This sequence joins TRBV10-3 and TRBJ2-7; 12 positions match TRBD1. This CDR3 comprises 14 residues. The trim removed 6 bases at V and 5 bases at J, leaving 5 bases unmatched. CDR1 is ENHRY, CDR2 SYGVKD, per germline. The CDR3 here is CAISEGQGAHEQYF. DNA for the CDR3: TGTGCCATCAGCGAGGGACAGGGGGCCCACGAGCAGTACTTC.

This clone occurred a few times. The chain recombines TRBV3-1 (or the pseudogene TRBV3-2) with TRBJ2-5; 8 positions agree with TRBD2. V dropped 4 bases and J dropped 4; count of bases not matched to a gene: 14. The germline gives CDR1 LGHDT, CDR2 YNNKEL (reference sequence). The CDR3 is 17 amino acids. The CDR3 DNA follows: TGTGCCAGCAGCCGGACCTTAGCGGGGAGGGCGGGAGAGACCCAGTACTTC. This encodes CASSRTLAGRAGETQYF.

The chain carries TRBV29-1 and TRBJ1-5; 7 bases are shared with TRBD1. Germline V gene data show CDR1 as SQVTM and CDR2 as ANQGSEA. The CDR3 is made up of 13 amino acids. The V gene end was trimmed by 7 bases and the J gene end by 6 bases; junction bases not matched to a gene: 9. As DNA, the CDR3 is TGCAGCGACTGGACAGGAGGGGGTCAGCCCCAGCATTTT. As protein: CSDWTGGGQPQHF.

The chain joins TRBV5-4 to TRBJ2-7; 9 nucleotides agree with TRBD2. J gave up 4 bases and V 4 bases, and 9 bases lay outside the gene matches. The length of the CDR3 is 15 residues. From germline, CDR1 is SGHNT and CDR2 YYREEE (reference sequence). The CDR3 DNA sequence: TGTGCCAGCAGCCGACGGGCGGGAGGGGGTTACGAGCAGTACTTC. Translating it yields CASSRRAGGGYEQYF.

This clone was recorded a few times. J is TRBJ1-5 and V is TRBV27, with no clear D. The ends were cut back, 4 bases at V and 7 bases at J, with 14 bases in the middle. The CDR3 consists of 14 residues. Germline V CDR1 and CDR2: MNHEY, SMNVEV (reference sequence). CDR3 sequence (DNA): TGTGCCAGCAGTTCCCCTTCTCTAGGACAGCCCCAGCATTTT. Its protein product is CASSSPSLGQPQHF.

This sequence joins TRBV9 and TRBJ2-7; TRBD1 matches at 11 bases. The CDR3 totals 15 residues. J lost 3 bases, V lost 0 bases, and 2 bases had no gene match. Germline CDR1 and CDR2: SGDLS and YYNGEE. The CDR3 region is CASSVVGTGGYEQYF. CDR3 nucleotide sequence: TGTGCCAGCAGCGTAGTCGGGACAGGGGGCTACGAGCAGTACTTC.

The chain couples TRBV29-1 to TRBJ2-1, with 9 bases fitting TRBD1. The CDR3 runs to 13 residues. Germline V gene lookup returns CDR1 SQVTM and CDR2 ANQGSEA. V shed 7 bases, J shed 2 bases, and the junction held 3 bases outside the gene matches. The CDR3 DNA is TGCAGCGGATGGGACAGGGCCTACAATGAGCAGTTCTTC. Its translation: CSGWDRAYNEQFF.

The chain uses TRBV19 and TRBJ2-1; TRBD2 agrees at 7 bases. The CDR3 is 17 residues long. The germline CDR1 and CDR2 sequences are LNHDA and SQIVND (reference sequence). With V trimmed by 5 bases and J by 3 bases, 13 bases remained unmatched. CDR3 amino acids: CASSPIPRAGLYNEQFF. CDR3 coding DNA: TGTGCCAGTAGTCCGATCCCCCGAGCGGGACTCTACAATGAGCAGTTCTTC.

The chain uses TRBV11-2 and TRBJ1-5; perhaps TRBD1 as D (5 bases). Germline-derived CDR1 and CDR2 are SGHAT and FQNNGV. This CDR3 comprises 13 residues. Between the trimmed V and J ends, which lost 4 bases and 4 bases, there was a span of 8 bases. The CDR3 protein is CASSSGPNQPQHF. In nucleotides, the CDR3 is TGTGCCAGCAGCTCAGGGCCAAATCAGCCCCAGCATTTT.